What follows are 16 T cell receptor beta chains derived from one specimen sequenced in a study of shared clonotypes between healthy human individuals. Sequencing used immunoSEQ multiplex PCR; TCRdb keeps in-frame clones, though not all of them. The sample records under 600,000 clones, around 79% being singletons. Material for sequencing was PBMCs. The receptor set was obtained from a woman between 35 and 50 years old in good health. Some clones in this sample may be carry-over from other donors' samples.

The CDR3 nucleotides are TGTGCCAGCAGCTTGGCCGTTGGTAGCGGGATAGATACGCAGTATTTT. Translated, it gives CASSLAVGSGIDTQYF. The chain carries TRBV5-4 and TRBJ2-3, with 8 bases identical to TRBD2. Germline assignment: CDR1 SGHNT and CDR2 YYREEE (reference sequence). V lost 0 bases to trimming and J lost 5 bases; unmatched junction nucleotides: 8. CDR3 size: 16 residues.

This clone was seen a single time. The V gene is TRBV5-1, the J gene TRBJ1-1, with 8 nucleotides matching TRBD1. The CDR3 consists of 14 residues. V shed 4 bases and J 4 bases; nucleotides not matched to a gene: 6. CDR1 is SGHRS and CDR2 is YFSETQ in the germline V gene. In DNA form, the CDR3 reads TGCGCCAGCAGCAACGGACAGGGCGGCACTGAAGCTTTCTTT. This codes for CASSNGQGGTEAFF. The full variable domain, completed using reference TRBV5-1 and TRBJ1-1, is KAGVTQTPRYLIKTRGQQVTLSCSPISGHRSVSWYQQTPGQGLQFLFEYFSETQRNKGNFPGRFSGRQFSNSRSEMNVSTLELGDSALYLCASSNGQGGTEAFFGQGTRLTVV.

In its sample, this clone was seen a few times. This sample includes further DNA sequences coding for the same CDR3. The J gene is TRBJ2-7, the V gene TRBV5-1, with D possibly matching TRBD1 (6 bases). Germline V gene sequence: CDR1 SGHRS, CDR2 YFSETQ. V was pared by 1 base and J by 2 bases, with 10 bases between. This CDR3 has 14 amino acids. Written as DNA, the CDR3 is TGCGCCAGCAGCTTGCTAGGGGGAACCTACGAGCAGTACTTC. Translation gives CASSLLGGTYEQYF.

This clone was found a few times. The gene calls are TRBV30 and TRBJ1-5, with D unresolved. Trimming stripped 1 base from V and 4 bases from J, with 8 bases between. CDR3 length: 13 residues. CDR1 is GTSNPN, CDR2 SVGIG, per germline (reference sequence). CDR3 bases: TGTGCCTGGAGTGCCAGTTATAATCAGCCCCAGCATTTT. It translates to CAWSASYNQPQHF.

This chain joins TRBV11-2 and TRBJ2-1, with unresolved D. V was trimmed by 3 bases and J by 6 bases, leaving 15 bases between them. Per the germline V gene, CDR1 is SGHAT and CDR2 is FQNNGV. The CDR3 loop spans 15 amino acids. For the CDR3, the DNA is TGTGCCAGCAGCTTCGGAGTAGCATGGAGCAATGAGCAGTTCTTC. This translates into CASSFGVAWSNEQFF.

This chain links TRBV11-2 with TRBJ1-4, with D unresolved. V gave up 4 bases and J gave up 10 bases, with 13 bases separating them. CDR3 length equals 13 residues. The germline gives CDR1 SGHAT, CDR2 FQNNGV. CDR3 DNA: TGTGCCAGCAGCTCTGCAGGTTTTGGAAAACTGTTTTTT. Its translation: CASSSAGFGKLFF.

The chain links TRBV5-6 to TRBJ2-5; TRBD2 matches 15 bases. Unmatched junction bases numbered 5, after V lost 1 base and J lost 4 bases. Germline V gene lookup returns CDR1 SGHDT and CDR2 YYEEEE. This CDR3 region has 17 residues. In DNA, the CDR3 is TGTGCCAGCAGCTTGAGGACTAGCGGGAGGGCCCCAGAGACCCAGTACTTC. It is translated as CASSLRTSGRAPETQYF. Supplemented by reference TRBV5-6 and TRBJ2-5, the full variable domain reads DAGVTQSPTHLIKTRGQQVTLRCSPKSGHDTVSWYQQALGQGPQFIFQYYEEEERQRGNFPDRFSGHQFPNYSSELNVNALLLGDSALYLCASSLRTSGRAPETQYFGPGTRLLVL.

This chain links TRBV5-1 with TRBJ2-7; 8 nucleotides agree with TRBD2. There are 16 residues in the CDR3. In germline, CDR1 is SGHRS, CDR2 YFSETQ. Trimming took 0 bases from V and 4 from J; bases not matched to a gene: 9. The CDR3 nucleotides read TGCGCCAGCAGCTTGGAGGGACTAGAGCGTGGATACGAGCAGTACTTC. Translated, it gives CASSLEGLERGYEQYF.

This clone occurred many times. Other DNA sequences of this sample code for an identical CDR3. The chain links TRBV9 to TRBJ1-5, with unresolved D. In germline, CDR1 is SGDLS, CDR2 YYNGEE. The CDR3 loop spans 13 amino acids. V gave up 0 bases and J gave up 6 bases, with 7 bases separating them. The CDR3 loop reads CASSVDEGQPQHF. CDR3 sequence (DNA): TGTGCCAGCAGCGTAGATGAGGGTCAGCCCCAGCATTTT. The full variable domain, in which reference TRBV9 and TRBJ1-5 provide the parts outside the CDR3, is DSGVTQTPKHLITATGQRVTLRCSPRSGDLSVYWYQQSLDQGLQFLIQYYNGEERAKGNILERFSAQQFPDLHSELNLSSLELGDSALYFCASSVDEGQPQHFGDGTRLSIL.

The genes are TRBV30 and TRBJ1-6, with D perhaps matching TRBD1 (6 bases). The length of the CDR3 is 14 residues. In germline, CDR1 is GTSNPN, CDR2 SVGIG (reference sequence). Between the trimmed V and J ends, which lost 3 bases and 10 bases, there was a span of 16 bases. The CDR3 DNA sequence: TGTGCCTGGAGCCTGGGGGAGGGGGAATCACCCCTCCACTTT. This encodes CAWSLGEGESPLHF.

The V gene is TRBV27, the J gene TRBJ1-4, with D unresolved. V was pared by 6 bases and J by 10 bases, with 12 bases between. The CDR3 spans 12 residues. CDR1 and CDR2 (germline): MNHEY, SMNVEV (reference sequence). CDR3 amino acids: CASSRPGGKLFF. DNA of the CDR3: TGTGCCAGCAGCCGTCCGGGAGGAAAACTGTTTTTT.

The rearrangement links TRBV28 to TRBJ2-2; TRBD1 agrees at 7 bases. Germline CDR1 is MDHEN and CDR2 is SYDVKM. J gave up 4 bases and V 5 bases, and 13 bases lay outside the gene matches. The CDR3 contains 17 residues. Here the CDR3 reads CASSPRTGRRGTGELFF. The CDR3 DNA reads as TGTGCCAGCAGTCCCCGGACAGGCCGCAGGGGCACCGGGGAGCTGTTTTTT.

The DNA of the CDR3 is TGTGCCAGCACCCCGTCTGGGGTATTGCATGGCTACACCTTC. Amino acids: CASTPSGVLHGYTF. The chain carries TRBV11-2 and TRBJ1-2, with D unresolved. Germline V gives CDR1 SGHAT, CDR2 FQNNGV. V was clipped by 7 bases and J by 6 bases, with 18 bases between them. The CDR3 is made up of 14 amino acids.

J is TRBJ2-1 and V is TRBV29-1; 8 bases fit TRBD2. CDR1 and CDR2 from the germline V gene are SQVTM and ANQGSEA. Unmatched junction bases numbered 9, after V lost 4 bases and J lost 7 bases. This CDR3 spans 14 amino acids. Here the CDR3 reads CSVGGGSGINEQFF. CDR3 DNA: TGCAGCGTTGGGGGAGGTAGCGGGATAAATGAGCAGTTCTTC.

The gene calls are TRBV28 and TRBJ1-2; TRBD1 might be the D (5 bases). Germline V gives CDR1 MDHEN, CDR2 SYDVKM. The CDR3 totals 14 residues. Trimming stripped 6 bases from V and 8 bases from J, with 19 bases between. The CDR3 spells CASSPLGPRRGYTF. The CDR3 nucleotides are TGTGCCAGCAGCCCATTGGGACCCCGGAGGGGCTACACCTTC.

On this clone itself: An end of the junction does not agree with germline; a read error may underlie this. The chain employs TRBV6-6 and TRBJ1-2; D may be TRBD1 (6 bases). Germline lookup yields CDR1 MNHNY and CDR2 SVGAGI (reference sequence). This CDR3 has 16 residues. The chain's CDR3 is CANSYSIQGSPYGYTF. The CDR3 region has the DNA TGTGCCAACAGTTACTCGATTCAGGGGAGCCCCTATGGCTACACCTTC.